The clone carrying this T cell receptor beta chain showed up just a few times. Its target is not known. This entry belongs to a study of T cell repertoires in cytomegalovirus infection. TCRdb redid the calling of the reads with MiXCR, one entry per CDR3 protein. Seen here are fewer than 650,000 distinct CDR3 sequences, 40% observed once, and the top ten hold around 48%. V was trimmed by 7 bases and J by 2 bases, leaving 15 bases between them. This CDR3 is built from 14 residues. Germline V gene lookup returns CDR1 MNHEY and CDR2 SVGAGI. The sample was cultured PBMCs, taken from culture after CMV antigen stimulation. This rearrangement joins TRBV6-5 to TRBJ2-7; tentatively, D is TRBD2 (5 bases). The sequence derives from a human donor in good health (CMV status not recorded). Some clones in this sample may be carry-over from other donors' samples. CDR3 in DNA: TGTGCCAGCACTAGATCGGAGGCGGCCTACGAGCAGTACTTC. The encoded protein is CASTRSEAAYEQYF.